This is a list of T cell receptor beta chains from one sample in a study of blood T cell repertoires in COVID-19. Produced via immunoSEQ multiplex PCR; TCRdb's table is partial and in-frame only. Of about 200,000 clones listed, over 75% are singletons. The source material was peripheral blood. Receptors were obtained from a man aged 45 to 65 with COVID-19, enrolled during active disease. Both conserved end residues are part of each CDR3. Rows may omit the clone size; those that give it use once, few, many or a size class.

J gene: TRBJ2-1
clone size: .
V gene: TRBV29-1
CDR3 length: 15
CDR3 protein: CSAHAGTGGVNEQFF

J gene: TRBJ2-3
clone size: .
V gene: TRBV7-2
CDR3 length: 18
CDR3 protein: CASSLAATSGGSTDTQYF

J gene: TRBJ1-1
clone size: .
V gene: TRBV30
CDR3 length: 13
CDR3 protein: CAWSVRRDTEAFF

J gene: TRBJ2-3
clone size: .
V gene: TRBV5-1
CDR3 length: 16
CDR3 protein: CASSLGTSGRADTQYF

J gene: TRBJ2-3
clone size: .
V gene: TRBV4-2
CDR3 length: 15
CDR3 protein: CASSQEKGRGDTQYF

J gene: TRBJ2-3
clone size: .
V gene: TRBV3-1/TRBV3-2
CDR3 length: 16
CDR3 protein: CASSQVAGGRVDTQYF

J gene: TRBJ1-6
clone size: once
V gene: TRBV5-1
CDR3 length: 19
CDR3 protein: CASSLGGTSVKGYNSPLHF

J gene: TRBJ2-1
clone size: .
V gene: TRBV6-6
CDR3 length: 16
CDR3 protein: CASSRPRLAGANEQFF

J gene: TRBJ2-1
clone size: .
V gene: TRBV7-9
CDR3 length: 16
CDR3 protein: CASSRLAGGIYNEQFF

J gene: TRBJ1-5
clone size: .
V gene: TRBV19
CDR3 length: 15
CDR3 protein: CASQSGDSGNQPQHF

J gene: TRBJ2-2
clone size: .
V gene: TRBV5-1
CDR3 length: 15
CDR3 protein: CASSTSRTSTGELFF

J gene: TRBJ2-5
clone size: .
V gene: TRBV7-2
CDR3 length: 14
CDR3 protein: CASRQHYTLETQYF

J gene: TRBJ2-7
clone size: .
V gene: TRBV28
CDR3 length: 15
CDR3 protein: CASSFITTGADEQYF

J gene: TRBJ2-7
clone size: many
V gene: TRBV11-2
CDR3 length: 16
CDR3 protein: CASSLDPSSLGYEQYF

J gene: TRBJ2-1
clone size: .
V gene: TRBV24-1
CDR3 length: 12
CDR3 protein: CATKTGENEQFF

J gene: TRBJ2-7
clone size: .
V gene: TRBV28
CDR3 length: 14
CDR3 protein: CASQLGDRSYEQYF

J gene: TRBJ2-7
clone size: .
V gene: TRBV10-3
CDR3 length: 15
CDR3 protein: CAIKRAGQSSYEQYF

J gene: TRBJ2-1
clone size: .
V gene: TRBV3-1/TRBV3-2
CDR3 length: 15
CDR3 protein: CASSHTHPKGIEQFF

J gene: TRBJ2-3
clone size: .
V gene: TRBV14
CDR3 length: 12
CDR3 protein: CASSHATAGLYF

J gene: TRBJ1-6
clone size: .
V gene: TRBV9
CDR3 length: 16
CDR3 protein: CASSAYPGTGISPLHF

J gene: TRBJ2-2
clone size: .
V gene: TRBV7-3
CDR3 length: 17
CDR3 protein: CASSDRDIFAKTGELFF

J gene: TRBJ2-7
clone size: .
V gene: TRBV3-1/TRBV3-2
CDR3 length: 15
CDR3 protein: CASSQATGPTYEQYF

J gene: TRBJ2-1
clone size: .
V gene: TRBV7-2
CDR3 length: 17
CDR3 protein: CASSLEVFLAGLNEQFF

J gene: TRBJ1-2
clone size: .
V gene: TRBV5-1
CDR3 length: 15
CDR3 protein: CASSVRPGVSYGYTF

J gene: TRBJ1-1
clone size: once
V gene: TRBV3-1/TRBV3-2
CDR3 length: 17
CDR3 protein: CASSQVGSGGGNTEAFF